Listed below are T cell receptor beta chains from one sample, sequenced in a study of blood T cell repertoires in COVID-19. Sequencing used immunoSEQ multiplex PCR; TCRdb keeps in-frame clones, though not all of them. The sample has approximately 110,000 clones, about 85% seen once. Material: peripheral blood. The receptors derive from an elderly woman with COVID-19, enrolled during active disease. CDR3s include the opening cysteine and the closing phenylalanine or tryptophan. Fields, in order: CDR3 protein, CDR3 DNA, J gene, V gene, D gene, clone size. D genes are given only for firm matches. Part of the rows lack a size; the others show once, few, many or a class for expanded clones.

CDR3: CASSLPGQGAEAFF
DNA: TGTGCCAGCAGCCTCCCGGGACAGGGGGCTGAAGCTTTCTTT
J: TRBJ1-1
V: TRBV7-9
D: TRBD1
size: .

CDR3: CASTPANYNSPLHF
DNA: TGTGCCAGTACCCCAGCGAACTATAATTCACCCCTCCACTTT
J: TRBJ1-6
V: TRBV19
D: .
size: .

CDR3: CASSATSGQETQYF
DNA: TGTGCCAGCAGCGCCACTAGCGGCCAAGAGACCCAGTACTTC
J: TRBJ2-5
V: TRBV7-3
D: TRBD2
size: .

CDR3: CASSYPGNYEQYF
DNA: TGTGCCAGCAGTTACCCAGGGAACTACGAGCAGTACTTC
J: TRBJ2-7
V: TRBV6-2/TRBV6-3
D: .
size: .

CDR3: CASSPMAREWDEQFF
DNA: TGTGCCAGCAGCCCCATGGCGCGGGAGTGGGATGAGCAGTTCTTC
J: TRBJ2-1
V: TRBV11-2
D: TRBD2
size: .

CDR3: CASRAGSAYEQYF
DNA: TGTGCCAGCAGAGCGGGTTCAGCCTACGAGCAGTACTTC
J: TRBJ2-7
V: TRBV6-1
D: .
size: .

CDR3: CASSDGLAGVYEQYF
DNA: TGTGCCAGCAGCGATGGACTAGCGGGAGTCTACGAGCAGTACTTC
J: TRBJ2-7
V: TRBV2
D: TRBD2
size: .

CDR3: CASSPGASGTDTQYF
DNA: TGCGCCAGCAGCCCCGGGGCTAGCGGCACAGATACGCAGTATTTT
J: TRBJ2-3
V: TRBV4-3
D: .
size: .

CDR3: CASRRGRESYNSPLHF
DNA: TGTGCCAGCAGGCGGGGGAGGGAAAGCTATAATTCACCCCTCCACTTT
J: TRBJ1-6
V: TRBV5-6
D: .
size: .

CDR3: CASSLTAGTTNEKLFF
DNA: TGTGCCAGCAGCCTCACCGCGGGGACCACTAATGAAAAACTGTTTTTT
J: TRBJ1-4
V: TRBV7-9
D: .
size: once